This TCR beta chain was identified in a study of T cells in Graves' hyperthyroidism and ophthalmopathy. About the research overall: Initial diagnosis, before any treatment, was when peripheral blood was collected.

There are many counts of this clonotype. Its matching antigen is unknown. Researchers took RNA transcripts and amplified the TCR beta CDR3 regions from them. TCR CDR3 regions were first amplified by RT-PCR with HTBI primers. Each CDR3 protein gets one entry after TCRdb re-called the multiplex PCR reads with MiXCR. The sample consists of around 520,000 distinct CDR3 sequences, 12% to 15% of them appearing once. V was shortened by 0 bases and J by 0 bases, with 7 bases between the two germline ends. CDR3 length: 15 residues. Germline CDR1 reads SGHRS; CDR2 reads YFSETQ. General study points: Before onset, by a median of approximately 6.8 months, the model predicted ophthalmopathy. Ophthalmopathy could be told apart from stable hyperthyroidism with a 13 V-J model.

Diagnostic decisions used clinical symptoms, serum thyroxine and TRAb, thyroid ultrasound and orbital computed tomography. The receptor was isolated from a woman aged 35 to 49 with Graves' hyperthyroidism. The V call is TRBV5-1, the J call TRBJ1-5, with unresolved D. The sample taken for sequencing was blood. The DNA for the CDR3 is TGCGCCAGCAGCTTGGGAGATTATAGCAATCAGCCCCAGCATTTT. Translated: CASSLGDYSNQPQHF.